The clone carrying this T cell receptor beta chain was found once. Its antigen is unidentified. CDR3 size: 13 residues. Trimming stripped 4 bases from V and 4 bases from J, with 10 bases between. Per germline, CDR1 SEHNR and CDR2 FQNEAQ (reference sequence). These data belong to a study of OX40 agonist ivuxolimab in advanced cancers. Study-wide points: Clonal expansion in partial responders at 0.1-3.0 mg/kg ranked among the lowest.

Sequencing was performed with immunoSEQ multiplex PCR; in TCRdb, only in-frame clones are kept and a portion is missing. The table has 65,000 to 85,000 clones, 80% to 95% seen once. The chain couples TRBV7-9 to TRBJ1-2; tentative D call: TRBD1 (6 bases). The TCR sequence derives from an adult with an advanced solid tumor such as melanoma, head and neck, liver or kidney cancer. The sequencing here drew on CD4+ or CD8+ T cells sorted from blood, taken in a trial of the OX40 agonist ivuxolimab. CDR3 in amino acids: CASSSDRSYGYTF. The DNA of the CDR3 is TGTGCCAGCAGCTCGGACAGATCCTATGGCTACACCTTC.